The rows below give T cell receptor beta chains drawn from one sample of a study of patients and donors after allogeneic stem cell transplantation. TCRdb fed the RT-PCR reads into MiXCR, producing one record per CDR3 protein. The sample has hundreds of thousands of distinct CDR3 sequences; approximately 16% are singletons. The sequencing input was blood, either unsorted or a sorted T cell fraction (not recorded which). The source is a human donor who was either an allogeneic HSCT recipient or a stem cell or donor lymphocyte infusion donor (not recorded which). It is not recorded whose cells these are; they may come from a transplant donor. Both conserved end residues are part of each CDR3. D genes are given only for firm matches. For some rows the clone size is stated as once, few or many, or as a class when expanded; others skip it.

d_call: NA
j_call: TRBJ1-4
v_call: TRBV19
clone_size: NA
cdr3_aa: CASSTVLKLPGKLFF
cdr3_nt: TGTGCCAGTAGTACCGTACTGAAATTACCGGGAAAACTGTTTTTT

d_call: TRBD1
j_call: TRBJ1-1
v_call: TRBV30
clone_size: NA
cdr3_aa: CAWSVGQGKDEAFF
cdr3_nt: TGTGCCTGGAGTGTAGGACAGGGGAAGGATGAAGCTTTCTTT

d_call: TRBD1
j_call: TRBJ2-2
v_call: TRBV7-3
clone_size: NA
cdr3_aa: CASSLKGTGVNFPGELFF
cdr3_nt: TGTGCCAGCAGCTTAAAGGGGACAGGGGTCAATTTCCCCGGGGAGCTGTTTTTT

d_call: NA
j_call: TRBJ1-1
v_call: TRBV7-2
clone_size: few
cdr3_aa: CASSLDIGGNTEAFF
cdr3_nt: TGTGCCAGCAGCTTAGACATTGGAGGGAACACTGAAGCTTTCTTT

d_call: NA
j_call: TRBJ1-2
v_call: TRBV5-1
clone_size: few
cdr3_aa: CASSLASRNYGYTF
cdr3_nt: TGCGCCAGCAGCTTGGCCAGTCGGAACTATGGCTACACCTTC

d_call: NA
j_call: TRBJ1-5
v_call: TRBV4-1
clone_size: NA
cdr3_aa: CASSQSRTQASNQPQHF
cdr3_nt: TGCGCCAGCAGCCAATCCCGGACACAGGCTAGCAATCAGCCCCAGCATTTT

d_call: NA
j_call: TRBJ1-6
v_call: TRBV3-1
clone_size: few
cdr3_aa: CASSQEGSRRNSPLHF
cdr3_nt: TGTGCCAGCAGCCAAGAGGGGAGCAGGAGAAATTCACCCCTCCACTTT

d_call: NA
j_call: TRBJ2-2
v_call: TRBV5-1
clone_size: NA
cdr3_aa: CASSLGQMGSAGELFF
cdr3_nt: TGCGCCAGCAGCTTAGGACAGATGGGGTCCGCCGGGGAGCTGTTTTTT

d_call: NA
j_call: TRBJ2-7
v_call: TRBV12-3/TRBV12-4
clone_size: once
cdr3_aa: CASRTRYSYEQYF
cdr3_nt: TGTGCCAGCAGGACTAGATACTCCTACGAGCAGTACTTC

d_call: NA
j_call: TRBJ1-2
v_call: TRBV9
clone_size: few
cdr3_aa: CASSVEPGRANYGYTF
cdr3_nt: TGTGCCAGCAGCGTAGAGCCTGGGAGAGCTAACTATGGCTACACCTTC

d_call: TRBD2
j_call: TRBJ2-3
v_call: TRBV6-1
clone_size: NA
cdr3_aa: CASPTGRGGPDTQYF
cdr3_nt: TGTGCCAGCCCGACGGGGCGGGGGGGCCCAGATACGCAGTATTTT

d_call: TRBD1
j_call: TRBJ1-1
v_call: TRBV9
clone_size: NA
cdr3_aa: CASSVDAGGPEAFF
cdr3_nt: TGTGCCAGCAGCGTAGATGCAGGGGGCCCTGAAGCTTTCTTT

d_call: TRBD1
j_call: TRBJ1-1
v_call: TRBV5-1
clone_size: NA
cdr3_aa: CASSLHNVNRGPTNEAFF
cdr3_nt: TGCGCCAGCAGCTTGCACAACGTGAACAGGGGGCCGACTAATGAAGCTTTCTTT

d_call: NA
j_call: TRBJ1-2
v_call: TRBV12-3/TRBV12-4
clone_size: many
cdr3_aa: CASSMQGLRLYGYTF
cdr3_nt: TGTGCCAGCAGTATGCAGGGTTTGCGGTTATATGGCTACACCTTC

d_call: TRBD1
j_call: TRBJ2-7
v_call: TRBV10-3
clone_size: NA
cdr3_aa: CAISLHPGQGSSYEQYF
cdr3_nt: TGTGCCATCAGTTTACACCCGGGACAGGGGAGCTCCTACGAGCAGTACTTC

d_call: NA
j_call: TRBJ2-7
v_call: TRBV12-3/TRBV12-4
clone_size: NA
cdr3_aa: CASSLRGALTYEQYF
cdr3_nt: TGTGCCAGCAGTTTAAGGGGGGCCTTAACCTACGAGCAGTACTTC

d_call: NA
j_call: TRBJ1-2
v_call: TRBV25-1
clone_size: once
cdr3_aa: CASSDPTGTGLYRYTF
cdr3_nt: TGTGCCAGCAGTGACCCGACAGGAACGGGTCTCTATCGCTACACCTTC

d_call: TRBD1
j_call: TRBJ1-2
v_call: TRBV25-1
clone_size: few
cdr3_aa: CASSDDRDRGFYTF
cdr3_nt: TGTGCCAGCAGTGACGACCGGGACAGGGGGTTCTACACCTTC

d_call: NA
j_call: TRBJ1-4
v_call: TRBV6-1
clone_size: few
cdr3_aa: CASSSGRINNEKLFF
cdr3_nt: TGTGCCAGCAGCTCCGGACGGATAAATAATGAAAAACTGTTTTTT

d_call: TRBD2
j_call: TRBJ2-1
v_call: TRBV7-6
clone_size: NA
cdr3_aa: CASSPFSGGTGNEQFF
cdr3_nt: TGTGCCAGCAGCCCTTTTAGCGGGGGGACGGGGAATGAGCAGTTCTTC

d_call: TRBD2
j_call: TRBJ2-7
v_call: TRBV20-1
clone_size: NA
cdr3_aa: CSATAGEEQYF
cdr3_nt: TGCAGTGCTACCGCGGGGGAAGAGCAGTACTTC

d_call: TRBD2
j_call: TRBJ2-3
v_call: TRBV7-3
clone_size: NA
cdr3_aa: CASSPAGGSTDTQYF
cdr3_nt: TGTGCCAGCAGCCCCGCGGGGGGGAGCACAGATACGCAGTATTTT

d_call: NA
j_call: TRBJ1-2
v_call: TRBV20-1
clone_size: few
cdr3_aa: CSARQGTYGYTF
cdr3_nt: TGCAGTGCTAGACAGGGCACCTATGGCTACACCTTC

d_call: NA
j_call: TRBJ1-5
v_call: TRBV18
clone_size: NA
cdr3_aa: CASSPFRGNQPQHF
cdr3_nt: TGTGCCAGCTCACCTTTCAGAGGCAATCAGCCCCAGCATTTT

d_call: TRBD1
j_call: TRBJ1-1
v_call: TRBV3-1
clone_size: NA
cdr3_aa: CASSQETGVVNTEAFF
cdr3_nt: TGTGCCAGCAGCCAAGAAACAGGGGTTGTGAACACTGAAGCTTTCTTT

d_call: NA
j_call: TRBJ2-1
v_call: TRBV11-2
clone_size: few
cdr3_aa: CASSPSRGTHNEQFF
cdr3_nt: TGTGCCAGCAGCCCCAGCCGGGGGACGCACAATGAGCAGTTCTTC

d_call: NA
j_call: TRBJ1-1
v_call: TRBV29-1
clone_size: few
cdr3_aa: CSAGIEATEAFF
cdr3_nt: TGCAGCGCCGGGATCGAAGCCACTGAAGCTTTCTTT

d_call: NA
j_call: TRBJ2-7
v_call: TRBV27
clone_size: few
cdr3_aa: CASGGGIGPYEQYF
cdr3_nt: TGTGCCAGCGGAGGAGGAATTGGCCCCTACGAGCAGTACTTC

d_call: TRBD2
j_call: TRBJ2-3
v_call: TRBV20-1
clone_size: few
cdr3_aa: CSASPPSGGISTDTQYF
cdr3_nt: TGCAGTGCTAGTCCTCCTAGCGGGGGGATTAGCACAGATACGCAGTATTTT

d_call: NA
j_call: TRBJ1-2
v_call: TRBV15
clone_size: NA
cdr3_aa: CATSRQAKDYGYTF
cdr3_nt: TGTGCCACCAGCAGACAGGCGAAGGACTATGGCTACACCTTC

d_call: NA
j_call: TRBJ1-1
v_call: TRBV19
clone_size: few
cdr3_aa: CASSRLTEAFF
cdr3_nt: TGTGCCAGTAGTCGACTAACTGAAGCTTTCTTT

d_call: NA
j_call: TRBJ1-2
v_call: TRBV10-3
clone_size: few
cdr3_aa: CAISVDGNGYTF
cdr3_nt: TGTGCCATCAGTGTAGACGGAAATGGCTACACCTTC

d_call: NA
j_call: TRBJ2-2
v_call: TRBV7-8
clone_size: NA
cdr3_aa: CASSTQGMGRTGELFF
cdr3_nt: TGTGCCAGCAGCACACAGGGAATGGGACGGACCGGGGAGCTGTTTTTT

d_call: NA
j_call: TRBJ2-5
v_call: TRBV20-1
clone_size: NA
cdr3_aa: CSAGPRAPATQYF
cdr3_nt: TGCAGTGCCGGACCCCGGGCCCCCGCAACCCAGTACTTC

d_call: NA
j_call: TRBJ1-2
v_call: TRBV12-3/TRBV12-4
clone_size: many
cdr3_aa: CASILQGGGYGYTF
cdr3_nt: TGTGCCAGCATTCTACAAGGCGGGGGTTATGGCTACACCTTC

d_call: TRBD1
j_call: TRBJ1-1
v_call: TRBV9
clone_size: few
cdr3_aa: CASSETGGRTEAFF
cdr3_nt: TGTGCCAGCAGCGAAACAGGGGGGCGCACTGAAGCTTTCTTT

d_call: TRBD2
j_call: TRBJ2-7
v_call: TRBV27
clone_size: NA
cdr3_aa: CASSLRIAGGPYEQYF
cdr3_nt: TGTGCCAGCAGCCTCCGAATAGCGGGAGGGCCGTACGAGCAGTACTTC

d_call: TRBD1
j_call: TRBJ2-7
v_call: TRBV20-1
clone_size: many
cdr3_aa: CSARSRDRAYEQYF
cdr3_nt: TGCAGTGCTAGATCTCGGGACAGGGCCTACGAGCAGTACTTC

d_call: TRBD1
j_call: TRBJ2-7
v_call: TRBV4-1
clone_size: few
cdr3_aa: CASSQEGDRGFSYEQYF
cdr3_nt: TGCGCCAGCAGCCAAGAAGGGGACAGGGGTTTTTCCTACGAGCAGTACTTC

d_call: NA
j_call: TRBJ1-6
v_call: TRBV7-9
clone_size: few
cdr3_aa: CASSLRQTNNSPLHF
cdr3_nt: TGTGCCAGCAGCTTACGACAGACTAACAATTCACCCCTCCACTTT

d_call: NA
j_call: TRBJ2-1
v_call: TRBV7-6
clone_size: NA
cdr3_aa: CASSLRMGSYNEQFF
cdr3_nt: TGTGCCAGCAGCCTCCGGATGGGGTCCTACAATGAGCAGTTCTTC